This note documents a single TCR beta chain sequence. Its cognate antigen is unknown. Trimming pared 1 base from V and 1 base from J, leaving 7 bases between. The CDR3 is 14 residues long. Germline V gives CDR1 SGHTA, CDR2 FQGNSA. All of the isolated RNA was reverse transcribed, so expressed TCRB transcripts were sequenced. Only in-frame clones appear in the TCRdb table, and some are missing; sequencing was by immunoSEQ multiplex PCR. The sample contains 110,000 to 150,000 clones, 6% to 7.5% of which appear only once. These data come from a study of beta chain features in type 1 diabetes. The overall study: Examination spanned about 110 million sorted cells from all samples. Regarding the study as a whole: The study found that naive, central memory and Treg TCRB repertoires appeared more similar in patients than in healthy donors. cDNA sequencing could over-represent cells with high TCR expression.

The J gene is TRBJ1-1, the V gene TRBV7-2; D uncertain. Sequencing was carried out using central memory CD4+ T cells from blood. The origin of this receptor is a woman in her twenties or thirties in good health. The CDR3 DNA sequence: TGTGCCAGCAGCTTAGAGCACAGGAACACTGAAGCTTTCTTT. This encodes CASSLEHRNTEAFF.